This record looks at one T cell receptor (beta chain) sequence and its context. A single record per CDR3 protein comes from TCRdb applying MiXCR to the 5' RACE reads. The sample contains about 5,800 distinct CDR3 sequences, 65% to 75% of which appear only once. The CDR3 runs to 15 residues. V lost 2 bases and J 0 bases, leaving 9 bases between the germline ends. Germline CDR1 and CDR2: SEHNR and FQNEAQ (reference sequence). The sample comprised memory CD4+ T cells sorted from a lymph node. Sample subset: memory CD4+ T cells, CD4+CD45RO+CD25-. This sequence was found in a female donor with breast cancer. The V call is TRBV7-9, the J call TRBJ2-3, with no clear D. The DNA of the CDR3 is TGTGCCAGCAGCTTATATAAAACTAGCACAGATACGCAGTATTTT. Protein product: CASSLYKTSTDTQYF.